A selection of T cell receptor beta chains follows, all from one sample in a study of T cell changes during pregnancy in multiple sclerosis. Using immunoSEQ multiplex PCR, the repertoire was profiled, and TCRdb retains in-frame clones only, with some absent. Among 70,000 to 100,000 clones listed, around 93% were seen once. Sequenced here: peripheral blood, sampled in the third trimester of pregnancy. These receptors were collected from a female donor with multiple sclerosis, enrolled in a pregnancy study. CDR3s include the opening cysteine and the closing phenylalanine or tryptophan.

V gene: TRBV7-9; J gene: TRBJ2-5; CDR3 protein: CASSSRGQGGETQYF
V gene: TRBV5-1; J gene: TRBJ2-2; CDR3 protein: CASSLWPGIGGELFF
V gene: TRBV27; J gene: TRBJ2-3; CDR3 protein: CASSLGGTTSTDTQYF
V gene: TRBV2; J gene: TRBJ2-3; CDR3 protein: CASSIQGRTDTQYF
V gene: TRBV18; J gene: TRBJ1-2; CDR3 protein: CASSPSGVEGYTF
V gene: TRBV7-9; J gene: TRBJ2-1; CDR3 protein: CASSSFVGAVPYNEQFF
V gene: TRBV28; J gene: TRBJ1-2; CDR3 protein: CASRVPAGRQTSNYGYTF
V gene: TRBV5-1; J gene: TRBJ2-2; CDR3 protein: CASSLARTGTNTGELFF
V gene: TRBV28; J gene: TRBJ1-1; CDR3 protein: CASSLPGEILSTEAFF
V gene: TRBV5-1; J gene: TRBJ2-3; CDR3 protein: CASSLDRTGDTDTQYF
V gene: TRBV9; J gene: TRBJ1-3; CDR3 protein: CASSLGSGGTGNTIYF
V gene: TRBV7-2; J gene: TRBJ2-4; CDR3 protein: CASSLGFGAGQLAKNIQYF
V gene: TRBV27; J gene: TRBJ2-5; CDR3 protein: CASSPPGWRETQYF
V gene: TRBV2; J gene: TRBJ1-1; CDR3 protein: CASSPPGSLHTEAFF
V gene: TRBV2; J gene: TRBJ2-3; CDR3 protein: CASSDTGTETFTDTQYF
V gene: TRBV18; J gene: TRBJ2-1; CDR3 protein: CASSPLAESYNEQFF
V gene: TRBV5-1; J gene: TRBJ2-1; CDR3 protein: CASSLVSRGEQFF
V gene: TRBV5-6; J gene: TRBJ2-7; CDR3 protein: CASSYPRLAGGREQYF
V gene: TRBV27; J gene: TRBJ2-1; CDR3 protein: CASRLQGQGPNEQFF
V gene: TRBV4-1; J gene: TRBJ1-1; CDR3 protein: CASSLRGQGRTEAFF
V gene: TRBV7-9; J gene: TRBJ1-1; CDR3 protein: CASSFVQGVSTEAFF
V gene: TRBV18; J gene: TRBJ1-2; CDR3 protein: CASSPPLGTGVDYGYTF
V gene: TRBV7-9; J gene: TRBJ1-3; CDR3 protein: CAGSSSGHISGNTIYF
V gene: TRBV23-1; J gene: .; CDR3 protein: CASPHQVRECEQYF
V gene: TRBV5-4; J gene: TRBJ2-7; CDR3 protein: CASSSSGTGAYEQYF
V gene: TRBV7-3; J gene: TRBJ2-1; CDR3 protein: CASSLRPRASGDNEQFF
V gene: TRBV27; J gene: TRBJ2-5; CDR3 protein: CASSLGVLETQYF
V gene: TRBV5-1; J gene: TRBJ2-1; CDR3 protein: CASSLGGGDYLGEQFF
V gene: TRBV30; J gene: TRBJ2-5; CDR3 protein: CAWTTGQETQYF
V gene: TRBV5-1; J gene: TRBJ2-5; CDR3 protein: CASSLGLAGGGQETQYF
V gene: TRBV15; J gene: TRBJ1-4; CDR3 protein: CATSRNRGREKLFF
V gene: TRBV28; J gene: TRBJ2-7; CDR3 protein: CASSFEPYEQYF
V gene: TRBV25-1; J gene: TRBJ2-7; CDR3 protein: CASSEVYPHEQYF
V gene: TRBV16; J gene: TRBJ2-7; CDR3 protein: CASSPSTSGPYEQYF
V gene: TRBV9; J gene: TRBJ1-5; CDR3 protein: CASSPGSLNQPQHF
V gene: TRBV28; J gene: TRBJ2-3; CDR3 protein: CASSPNSGMTDTQYF
V gene: TRBV9; J gene: TRBJ2-3; CDR3 protein: CASSVLTGRLTDTQYF
V gene: TRBV9; J gene: TRBJ2-2; CDR3 protein: CASSVSEREKRELFF
V gene: TRBV25-1; J gene: TRBJ2-7; CDR3 protein: CASALGSASYEQYF
V gene: TRBV19; J gene: TRBJ2-3; CDR3 protein: CASSIRLTGNLRDTQYF
V gene: TRBV6-6; J gene: TRBJ2-3; CDR3 protein: CASSYSTSGTDTQYF
V gene: TRBV28; J gene: TRBJ1-2; CDR3 protein: CASHREPEGGYTF
V gene: TRBV11-2; J gene: TRBJ2-4; CDR3 protein: CASSGATSGGNIQYF
V gene: TRBV2; J gene: TRBJ2-2; CDR3 protein: CASSEAGGRLAGSNTGELFF
V gene: TRBV4-3; J gene: TRBJ2-1; CDR3 protein: CASSVLAGGSGEQFF
V gene: TRBV7-3; J gene: TRBJ2-3; CDR3 protein: CASSFGLVGQDTQYF